Each of the 19 T cell receptor beta chains below was sequenced from the same sample in a study of tumor-infiltrating lymphocytes in primary liver carcinoma. Total RNA and DNA came together from about 21-30 mg of bulk tissue without cell sorting. The authors made TCR beta cDNA from approximately 500 ng total RNA with a constant-region primer. What produced the TCR beta libraries was three nested multiplex PCR rounds using slightly modified ARM-PCR. For approximately 11 cycles apiece, the opening two PCR rounds ran with TRBV1-TRBV30 forward primers and a C-beta reverse primer. TCRdb re-analysed the multiplex PCR reads in MiXCR, keeping a single row per CDR3 protein. The sample holds some 180,000 distinct CDR3 sequences, roughly 80% seen once. Sequencing was performed on tumor tissue from primary liver carcinoma. The receptors stem from a middle-aged man with primary liver carcinoma and hepatitis B virus infection.

Concerning this clonotype: Being one base from a much bigger clone, this may be a read error. The rearrangement joins TRBV7-9 to TRBJ2-1; D is possibly TRBD1 (5 bases). The CDR3 runs 15 residues. Trimming stripped 7 bases from V and 6 bases from J, with 19 bases between. Germline V gene lookup returns CDR1 SEHNR and CDR2 FQNEAQ (reference sequence). The CDR3 region has the DNA TGTGCCAGCAACTCTCGGGCCCCGACAGTCAATGAGCAGTTCTTC. It translates to CASNSRAPTVNEQFF.

A note on this clonotype: A much bigger clone sits one base away, suggesting this may be a read error. The gene calls are TRBV2 and TRBJ2-3; TRBD2 matches at 7 bases. The CDR3 runs to 14 residues. In germline, CDR1 is SNHLY, CDR2 FYNNEI. Written as DNA, the CDR3 is TGTGCCAGCAACGAGCGGGATGACACAAATACGCAGTATTTT. This sequence encodes CASNERDDTNTQYF.

The chain recombines TRBV9 with TRBJ2-6; D uncertain. The CDR3 loop spans 14 amino acids. In germline, CDR1 is SGDLS, CDR2 YYNGEE. With 2 bases removed from V and 6 bases from J, the gap between germline ends came to 9 bases. This CDR3 is CASSVSLEANVLTF. Here the CDR3 DNA reads TGTGCCAGCAGCGTGAGTCTGGAGGCCAACGTCCTGACTTTC.

The genes are TRBV6-5 and TRBJ2-5; D uncertain. Germline values: CDR1 MNHEY, CDR2 SVGAGI. The CDR3 is 13 residues long. V was trimmed by 10 bases and J by 10 bases, leaving 22 bases between them. CDR3 in amino acids: CATQWGLQDIQYF. In nucleotides, the CDR3 is TGTGCCACCCAGTGGGGTCTCCAAGATATCCAGTACTTC.

V is TRBV12-3 or TRBV12-4 and J is TRBJ1-5; 7 nucleotides agree with TRBD1. The J call may be incorrect, as the DNA end agrees better with TRBJ2-3. The CDR3 is 13 residues long. The CDR3 region has the DNA TGTGCCACGACCGGGACAGACCAGGCACCCCAGTATTTT. Its translation is CATTGTDQAPQYF.

Concerning this clonotype itself: This may be a read error: a much more frequent sequence differs by one nucleotide. The CDR3 DNA reads TGTGTCAGCAGCCAGTCCGGGACCCCGGGTGCCGGGGAGCTGTTTTTT. The encoded protein is CVSSQSGTPGAGELFF. The chain carries TRBV14 and TRBJ2-2; either TRBD1 or TRBD2 may fit D (5 bases each). Germline assignment: CDR1 SGHDN and CDR2 FVKESK. The CDR3 sequence is 16 residues long.

As concerns this clonotype: Mismatch with germline at one junction end may stem from a read error. The chain couples TRBV12-3 or TRBV12-4 to TRBJ2-1; 10 nucleotides line up with TRBD2. The CDR3 runs to 15 residues. CDR3 sequence reads: CASTLGIAGGDEQFF. In DNA form, the CDR3 reads TGTGCTAGCACCCTGGGAATAGCGGGAGGCGATGAGCAGTTCTTC.

Of note for this clonotype: The junction differs from germline at one of its ends, possibly a read error. The rearrangement links TRBV12-3 or TRBV12-4 to TRBJ2-6, with a weak D call TRBD2 (6 bases). The CDR3 loop spans 21 amino acids. The CDR3 protein is CASSRARLVPGRVSAANVLTF. The CDR3 DNA reads TGTGCCAGCAGTCGGGCCCGACTAGTCCCCGGTCGGGTCTCTGCGGCCAACGTCCTGACTTTC.

This clonotype was counted between two and nine times. The junction shows a germline mismatch at one end, possibly a read error. The genes are TRBV10-3 and TRBJ1-2, with D hard to call. The CDR3 consists of 14 residues. Germline V lookup: CDR1 ENHRY, CDR2 SYGVKD. The CDR3 sequence is CTISESSGDYGYTF. As DNA, the CDR3 is TGTACCATCAGTGAGTCGTCAGGTGACTATGGCTACACCTTC.

This chain links TRBV6-2 or TRBV6-3 with TRBJ2-3; D is possibly TRBD2 (5 bases). The CDR3 runs 16 residues. CDR1 is MNHEY, CDR2 SVGEGT, per germline. V gave up 2 bases and J gave up 6 bases, with 18 bases separating them. CDR3 DNA sequence: TGTGCCAGCAGTTACGACAAGGTGGGAGTAGGTGATACGCAGTATTTT. Protein sequence: CASSYDKVGVGDTQYF.

The chain combines TRBV13 with TRBJ2-3, with D possibly being TRBD1 (5 bases). V lost 7 bases, J lost 4 bases, and 15 bases lay in between. The CDR3 sequence is 14 residues long. CDR1 is PRHDT and CDR2 is FYEKMQ in the germline V gene (reference sequence). The CDR3 protein is CASTTRVISDTQYF. Here the CDR3 DNA reads TGTGCCAGCACTACCAGGGTTATTTCAGATACGCAGTATTTT.

Points on this clonotype: Germline and junction disagree at one end, which may indicate a read error. This chain uses TRBV11-3 with TRBJ2-2, with D possibly TRBD2 on 5 matching bases. There are 14 residues in the CDR3. Germline loops: CDR1 SGHNT, CDR2 YENEEA. The CDR3 region is CASTINTNTGELFF. The CDR3 nucleotides are TGTGCCAGCACCATAAACACGAACACCGGGGAACTGTTTTTT.

Worth noting for this clonotype: This CDR3 is missing its conserved last phenylalanine or tryptophan, likely due to a read error. The chain carries TRBV29-1 and TRBJ2-7; 12 nucleotides line up with TRBD2. CDR3 size: 13 residues. The J segment lost 4 bases and the V segment lost 7 bases, leaving 5 bases of the junction unmatched. Germline CDR1 SQVTM, CDR2 ANQGSEA. For the CDR3, the DNA is TGCAGCGGGCGACTAGCGGGAGAGTACGAGCAGTACATC. It yields the protein CSGRLAGEYEQYI.

Of note for this clonotype: Without the conserved terminal phenylalanine or tryptophan, this CDR3 likely stems from a read error. V gene TRBV4-3 combines with J gene TRBJ2-3; D perhaps matches TRBD2 (5 bases). This CDR3 is 15 amino acids long. Germline V gene sequence: CDR1 LGHNA, CDR2 YSLEER. V was pared by 0 bases and J by 4 bases, with 11 bases between. CDR3 residues: CASSQDALAADTQYY. For the CDR3, the DNA is TGCGCCAGCAGCCAAGATGCCCTAGCTGCAGATACGCAGTATTAT.

Points on this clonotype: The CDR3 ends on some other residue instead of the conserved phenylalanine or tryptophan, so this is likely a read error. The DNA is left out, because the CDR3 cannot be placed on it with certainty; the CDR3 is given as TCRdb lists it. V gene TRBV29-1 combines with J gene TRBJ1-2; the tabulated D call, TRBD1, remains unverified against the DNA. The CDR3 has 13 residues if both end residues are counted. Germline CDR1 and CDR2: SQVTM and ANQGSEA. CDR3 in amino acids: CSASGLSNYGYTL.

In the case of this clonotype: Its ends do not fully match the called genes, so a read error is possible. The chain recombines TRBV6-1 with TRBJ1-4; 7 bases are shared with TRBD1. This CDR3 contains 19 residues. The germline CDR1 and CDR2 sequences are MNHNS and SASEGT. In DNA form, the CDR3 reads TGTACCAGCAGTGACATCCGGGACAGAGAATTCTCAACTAATGAAAAACTGTTTTTT. Protein: CTSSDIRDREFSTNEKLFF.

Comment on this clonotype: A much larger clone sits a single nucleotide away, making a read error possible. The rearrangement uses TRBV28 and TRBJ2-7; D ambiguous. This CDR3 has 12 amino acids. The V gene's germline CDR1 is MDHEN and CDR2 SYDVKM. CDR3 sequence (DNA): TGTGCCAACAGTGGAGTAGGTCCCGAGCAGTACTTC. This gives the protein CANSGVGPEQYF.

As for this clonotype: Germline and junction disagree at one end, which may indicate a read error. The CDR3 protein is CSIGTSAANTVELSF. The CDR3 bases are TGCAGCATTGGGACTAGCGCGGCGAACACCGTGGAGCTGTCTTTT. This chain connects TRBV29-1 to TRBJ2-2; 10 bases are shared with TRBD2. In germline, CDR1 is SQVTM, CDR2 ANQGSEA. This CDR3 region has 15 residues.

The chain is built from TRBV7-9 and TRBJ1-5, with D possibly TRBD1 on 5 matching bases. The CDR3 is 13 amino acids. The ends were cut back, 7 bases at V and 6 bases at J, with 13 bases in the middle. From germline, CDR1 is SEHNR and CDR2 FQNEAQ (reference sequence). CDR3 nucleotide sequence: TGTGCCAGCATCACACAGGAGGGTCAGCCCCAGCATTTT. It specifies CASITQEGQPQHF.